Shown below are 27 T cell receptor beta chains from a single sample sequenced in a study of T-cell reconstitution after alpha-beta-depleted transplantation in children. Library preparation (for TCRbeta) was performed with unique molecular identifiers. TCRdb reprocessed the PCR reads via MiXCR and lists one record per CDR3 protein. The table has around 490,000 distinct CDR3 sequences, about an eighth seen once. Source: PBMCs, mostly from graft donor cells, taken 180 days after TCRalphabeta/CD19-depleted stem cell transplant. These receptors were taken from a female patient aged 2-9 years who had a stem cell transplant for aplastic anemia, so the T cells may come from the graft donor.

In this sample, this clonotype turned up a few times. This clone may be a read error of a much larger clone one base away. The CDR3 is CASSLFHEQYF. CDR3 bases: TGTGCCAGCAGTTTATTCCACGAGCAGTACTTC. V gene TRBV28 combines with J gene TRBJ2-7; D not certain. V shed 1 base and J shed 5 bases, with 3 bases lying between them. This CDR3 spans 11 amino acids. Looked up from germline, CDR1 is MDHEN and CDR2 is SYDVKM.

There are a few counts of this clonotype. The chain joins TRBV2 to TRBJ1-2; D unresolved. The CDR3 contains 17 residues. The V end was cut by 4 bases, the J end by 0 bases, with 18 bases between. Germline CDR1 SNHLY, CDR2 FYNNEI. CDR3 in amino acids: CASSVYGRTSANYGYTF. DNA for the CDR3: TGTGCCAGCAGTGTCTACGGCAGAACTTCAGCTAACTATGGCTACACCTTC.

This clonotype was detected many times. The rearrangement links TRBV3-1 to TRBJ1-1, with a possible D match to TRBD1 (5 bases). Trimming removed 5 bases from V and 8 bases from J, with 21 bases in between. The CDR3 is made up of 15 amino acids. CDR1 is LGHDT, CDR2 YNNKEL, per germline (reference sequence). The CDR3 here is CASSTLPGPGTEAFF. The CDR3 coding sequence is TGTGCCAGCAGCACCCTCCCGGGCCCCGGGACCGAAGCTTTCTTT.

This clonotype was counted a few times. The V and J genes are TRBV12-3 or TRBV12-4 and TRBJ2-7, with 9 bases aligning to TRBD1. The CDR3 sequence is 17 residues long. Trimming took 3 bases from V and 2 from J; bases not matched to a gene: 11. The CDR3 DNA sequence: TGTGCCAGCAGTTTCTTTCAAAGCGGGACAGGGACCTACGAGCAGTACTTC. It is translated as CASSFFQSGTGTYEQYF.

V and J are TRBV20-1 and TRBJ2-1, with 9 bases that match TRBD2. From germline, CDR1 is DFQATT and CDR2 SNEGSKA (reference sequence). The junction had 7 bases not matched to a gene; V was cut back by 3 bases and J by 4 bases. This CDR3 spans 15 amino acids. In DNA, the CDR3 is TGCAGTGCTAGCTGGCGGGAGGGCCTTTACAATGAGCAGTTCTTC. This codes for CSASWREGLYNEQFF.

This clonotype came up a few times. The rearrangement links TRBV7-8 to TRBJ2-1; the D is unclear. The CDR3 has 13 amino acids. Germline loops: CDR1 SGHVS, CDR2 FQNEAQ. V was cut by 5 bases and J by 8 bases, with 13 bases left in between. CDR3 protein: CASSPAGPHEQFF. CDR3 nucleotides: TGTGCCAGCAGCCCCGCAGGCCCCCATGAGCAGTTCTTC.

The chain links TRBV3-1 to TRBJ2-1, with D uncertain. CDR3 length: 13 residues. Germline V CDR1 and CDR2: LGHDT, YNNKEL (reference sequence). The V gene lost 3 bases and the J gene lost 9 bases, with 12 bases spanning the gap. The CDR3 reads CASSHWEVVEQFF. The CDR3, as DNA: TGTGCCAGCAGCCATTGGGAAGTGGTTGAGCAGTTCTTC.

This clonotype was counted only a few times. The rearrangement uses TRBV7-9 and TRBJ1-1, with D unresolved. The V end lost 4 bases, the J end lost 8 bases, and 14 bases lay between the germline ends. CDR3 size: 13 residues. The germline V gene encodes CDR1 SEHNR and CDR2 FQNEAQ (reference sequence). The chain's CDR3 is CASSSWTRREAFF. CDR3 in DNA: TGTGCCAGCAGCTCCTGGACTAGACGAGAAGCTTTCTTT.

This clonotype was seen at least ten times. The CDR3 reads CASSLDRNTGELFF. For the CDR3, the DNA is TGTGCCAGCAGCTTAGACAGGAACACCGGGGAGCTGTTTTTT. The chain couples TRBV7-9 to TRBJ2-2, with D unresolved. Trimming cost V 1 base and J 1 base, with 4 bases left between them. Germline CDR1 reads SEHNR; CDR2 reads FQNEAQ (reference sequence). The CDR3 totals 14 residues. Together with reference TRBV7-9 and TRBJ2-2, the CDR3 gives the full variable domain: DTGVSQNPRHKITKRGQNVTFRCDPISEHNRLYWYRQTLGQGPEFLTYFQNEAQLEKSRLLSDRFSAERPKGSFSTLEIQRTEQGDSAMYLCASSLDRNTGELFFGEGSRLTVL.

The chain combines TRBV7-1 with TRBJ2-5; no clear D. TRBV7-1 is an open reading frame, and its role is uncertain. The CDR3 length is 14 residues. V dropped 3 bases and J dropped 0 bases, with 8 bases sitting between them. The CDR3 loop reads CASSSDGNQETQYF. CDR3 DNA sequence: TGTGCCAGCAGCTCGGACGGCAACCAAGAGACCCAGTACTTC.

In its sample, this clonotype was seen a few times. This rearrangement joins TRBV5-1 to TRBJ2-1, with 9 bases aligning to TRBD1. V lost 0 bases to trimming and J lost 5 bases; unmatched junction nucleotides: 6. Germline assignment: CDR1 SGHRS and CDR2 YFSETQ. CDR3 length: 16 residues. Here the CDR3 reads CASSLVGTGKDNEQFF. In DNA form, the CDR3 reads TGCGCCAGCAGCTTGGTGGGGACAGGGAAAGACAATGAGCAGTTCTTC.

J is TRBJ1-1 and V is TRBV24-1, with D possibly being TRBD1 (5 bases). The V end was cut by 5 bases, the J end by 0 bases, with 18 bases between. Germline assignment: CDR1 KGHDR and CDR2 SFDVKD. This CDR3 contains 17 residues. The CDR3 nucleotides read TGTGCCACCAGTGGTACGCGGAGAGGGGACTTGAACACTGAAGCTTTCTTT. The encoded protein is CATSGTRRGDLNTEAFF.

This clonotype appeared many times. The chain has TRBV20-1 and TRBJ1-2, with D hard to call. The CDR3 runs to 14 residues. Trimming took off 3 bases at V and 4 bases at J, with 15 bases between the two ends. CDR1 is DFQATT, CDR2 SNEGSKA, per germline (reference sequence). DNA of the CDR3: TGCAGTGCTAGCCCCCAGACGGTCCCCTATGGCTACACCTTC. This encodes CSASPQTVPYGYTF.

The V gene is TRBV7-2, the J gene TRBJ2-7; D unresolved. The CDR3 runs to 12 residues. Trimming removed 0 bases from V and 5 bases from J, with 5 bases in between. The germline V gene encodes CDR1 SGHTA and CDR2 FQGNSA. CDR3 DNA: TGTGCCAGCAGCTTAGCGTTACACGAGCAGTACTTC. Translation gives CASSLALHEQYF.

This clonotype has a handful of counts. This chain's CDR3 is CASSQDQRRGSYEQYF. The DNA for the CDR3 is TGTGCCAGCAGCCAAGATCAGAGGCGGGGGTCCTACGAGCAGTACTTC. V and J are TRBV4-2 and TRBJ2-7; the match to TRBD2 covers 7 bases. The CDR3 contains 16 residues. With 0 bases clipped from V and 1 base from J, the junction kept 6 bases outside the gene matches. Germline V gives CDR1 LGHNA, CDR2 YNFKEQ.

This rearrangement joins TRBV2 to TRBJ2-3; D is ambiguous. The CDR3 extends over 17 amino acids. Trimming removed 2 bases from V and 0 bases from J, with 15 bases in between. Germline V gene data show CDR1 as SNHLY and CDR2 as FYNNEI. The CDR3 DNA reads TGTGCCAGCAGTGAACCTACAATCTACCGTAGCACAGATACGCAGTATTTT. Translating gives CASSEPTIYRSTDTQYF.

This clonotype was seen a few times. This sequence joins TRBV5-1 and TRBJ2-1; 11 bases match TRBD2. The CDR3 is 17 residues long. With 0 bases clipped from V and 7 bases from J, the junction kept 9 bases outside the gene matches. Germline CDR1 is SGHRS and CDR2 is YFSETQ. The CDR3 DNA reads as TGCGCCAGCAGCTTGGAGTTAGCGGGAGGGCCACTGAATGAGCAGTTCTTC. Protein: CASSLELAGGPLNEQFF.

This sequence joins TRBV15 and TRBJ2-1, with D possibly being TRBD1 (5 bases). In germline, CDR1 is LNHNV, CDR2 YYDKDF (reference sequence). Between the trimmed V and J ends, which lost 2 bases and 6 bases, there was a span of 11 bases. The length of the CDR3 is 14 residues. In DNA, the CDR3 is TGTGCCACCAGCAGAAGGGGTGAATCCAATGAGCAGTTCTTC. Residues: CATSRRGESNEQFF.

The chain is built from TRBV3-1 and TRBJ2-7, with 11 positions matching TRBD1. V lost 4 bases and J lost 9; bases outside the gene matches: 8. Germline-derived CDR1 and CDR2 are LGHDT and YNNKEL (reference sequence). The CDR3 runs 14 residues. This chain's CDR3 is CASSLRTGGIVQYV. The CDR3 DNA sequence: TGTGCCAGCAGCCTTCGGACAGGGGGCATAGTGCAGTACGTC.

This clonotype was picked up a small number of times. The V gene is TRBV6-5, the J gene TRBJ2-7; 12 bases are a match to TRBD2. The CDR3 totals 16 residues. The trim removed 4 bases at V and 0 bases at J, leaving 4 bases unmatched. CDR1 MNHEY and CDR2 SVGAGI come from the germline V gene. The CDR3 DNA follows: TGTGCCAGCAGTTTGACTAGCGGGAGTTTCTCCTACGAGCAGTACTTC. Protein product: CASSLTSGSFSYEQYF.

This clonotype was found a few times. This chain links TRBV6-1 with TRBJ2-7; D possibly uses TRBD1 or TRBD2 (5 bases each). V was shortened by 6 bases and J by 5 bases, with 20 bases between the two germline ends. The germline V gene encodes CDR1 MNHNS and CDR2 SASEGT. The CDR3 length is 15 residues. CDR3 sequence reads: CASSRGGAGVNEQYF. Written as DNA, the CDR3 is TGTGCCAGCAGCCGTGGGGGTGCCGGCGTCAACGAGCAGTACTTC.

The CDR3 DNA reads as TGCAGTGCTAGAGATGCAGGGAACACCATATATTTT. Protein: CSARDAGNTIYF. The rearrangement joins TRBV20-1 to TRBJ1-3; weak D call: TRBD1 (5 bases). This CDR3 has 12 residues. The germline CDR1 and CDR2 sequences are DFQATT and SNEGSKA (reference sequence). V was pared by 0 bases and J by 7 bases, with 7 bases between.

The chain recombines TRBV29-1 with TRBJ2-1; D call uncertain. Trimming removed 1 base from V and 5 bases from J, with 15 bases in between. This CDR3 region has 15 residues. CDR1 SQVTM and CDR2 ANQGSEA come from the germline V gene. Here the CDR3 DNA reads TGCAGCGTTGAAGGGCCCTTAGACTGGCACAATGAGCAGTTCTTC. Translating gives CSVEGPLDWHNEQFF.

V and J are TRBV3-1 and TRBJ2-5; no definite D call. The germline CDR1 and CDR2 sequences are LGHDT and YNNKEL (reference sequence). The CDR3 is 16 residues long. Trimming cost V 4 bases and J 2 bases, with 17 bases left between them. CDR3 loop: CASSLREWLGQETQYF. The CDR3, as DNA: TGTGCCAGCAGCCTAAGAGAGTGGCTGGGGCAAGAGACCCAGTACTTC.

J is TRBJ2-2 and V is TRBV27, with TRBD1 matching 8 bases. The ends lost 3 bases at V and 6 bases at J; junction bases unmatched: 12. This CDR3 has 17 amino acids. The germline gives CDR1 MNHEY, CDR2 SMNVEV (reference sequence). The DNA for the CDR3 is TGTGCCAGCAGTTTCTCGATCGGGACAGGTTTTGCCGGGGAGCTGTTTTTT. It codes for CASSFSIGTGFAGELFF.

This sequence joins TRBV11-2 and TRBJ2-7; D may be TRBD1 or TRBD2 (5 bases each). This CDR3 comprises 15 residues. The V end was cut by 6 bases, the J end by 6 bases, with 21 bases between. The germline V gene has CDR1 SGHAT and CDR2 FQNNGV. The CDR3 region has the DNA TGTGCCAGCAGTTCAGTGGGGCTAGCCCCCTCCGAGCAGTACTTC. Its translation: CASSSVGLAPSEQYF.

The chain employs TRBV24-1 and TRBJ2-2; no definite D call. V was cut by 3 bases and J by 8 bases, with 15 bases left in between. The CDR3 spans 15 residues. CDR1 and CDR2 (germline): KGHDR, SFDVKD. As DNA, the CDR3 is TGTGCCACCAGTGATGGCGGCTCAGGACGAGGGGAGCTGTTTTTT. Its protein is CATSDGGSGRGELFF.